This TCR beta chain was captured in a study of blood T cell repertoires in COVID-19 (dated by TCRdb to the early 2020s). Background for the entire study: The collaborator samples originated in the United States, Italy and Spain and spanned the acute and convalescent phases of COVID-19. The material from the prospective study consisted of cDNA or gDNA derived from T cells, B-cell-depleted T cells, or PBMCs. Subjects who had been exposed to COVID-19, were actively infected with it, or had recovered from it provided the deeply sampled blood TCRbeta repertoires that made up the dataset. The repertoires were made available in a free public database intended to serve as a resource for research on the immune response to SARS-CoV-2. The samples were drawn from the first 160 participants of the ongoing ImmuneRACE study and from some 1,300 subjects provided by 6 global collaborators. The sample metadata nearly always contained a de-identified subject ID, COVID-19 status, age in years and sex. Where available, HLA class I and class II types were taken from metadata supplied by the sample provider and were not determined by assay-based typing. Findings and caveats that apply to the study as a whole: Clinical and demographic metadata were provided uncurated, with the amount varying by source and participant.

Whole blood was collected in K2EDTA tubes by collaborating institutions according to the institutions' own protocols. Collaborator samples were shipped for TCRbeta analysis as frozen whole blood, isolated PBMCs, or DNA extracted from either sample type. TCRbeta CDR3 regions were amplified from genomic DNA using the immunoSEQ Assay, a bias-controlled multiplex PCR. The paper's processing steps were these. Within the assay, amplification of reference gene primers was used to estimate how many nucleated cells each sample contained. Sequence reads were collapsed and filtered to measure the absolute abundance of every unique TCRbeta CDR3 rearrangement. For each sample, productive Simpson clonality was calculated by taking the square root of Simpson's diversity index across productive rearrangements. Here the immuneACCESS table is served through TCRdb, limited to in-frame sequences with V and J called. Missing clones are a known gap in these copies; in checked studies unresolved V genes cover under half, and the rest lacks a known reason. V, J and clone size were drawn from that table, and D and trimming were deduced from the DNA. The sample yields over 250,000 clones; roughly 87% were counted once. The ten top clones hold around 0.78% of the sample.

As to this clone: Its antigen remains unidentified. No base quality information exists; no much larger clone differs at one position.

This TCR came from a woman aged 30 to 39 with acute or convalescent COVID-19. The source material was peripheral blood.

DNA sequence: TGTGCCAGCTCACCCGGCGGGCTAGCAGACTACAATGAGCAGTTCTTC. It encodes CASSPGGLADYNEQFF. Recombination linked TRBV18 to TRBJ2-1, with TRBD2 tentatively as D gene (5 bases match). CDR1 is given as KGHSH and CDR2 as LQKENI, both from the germline V gene. From the cysteine up to the phenylalanine, the CDR3 has a length of 16 residues. The sequence is cut down to CDR3 DNA, 48 bases in frame from base 1. V loses 3 bases, J loses 3 bases, and the germline ends lie 15 bases apart.